These 32 T cell receptor beta chains came from one sample sequenced in a study of CD8 T cells in ankylosing spondylitis. TCRdb redid the calling of the 5' RACE reads with MiXCR, one entry per CDR3 protein. The sample includes approximately 210,000 distinct CDR3 sequences, 13% of them seen just once. The sample comprised blood, either unsorted or a sorted T cell fraction (not recorded which). These receptors all come from a male donor with ankylosing spondylitis or in good health (not recorded which).

A few counts support this clonotype. The chain carries TRBV30 and TRBJ2-3, with 7 bases lining up with TRBD2. This CDR3 is built from 14 residues. J lost 4 bases, V lost 0 bases, and 4 bases had no gene match. Germline V gene lookup returns CDR1 GTSNPN and CDR2 SVGIG (reference sequence). The CDR3 DNA sequence: TGTGCCTGGAGTGTGGGAGGGAGGGCAGATACGCAGTATTTT. This encodes CAWSVGGRADTQYF.

This clonotype appeared a few times. V and J are TRBV6-5 and TRBJ2-1, with TRBD2 matching 12 bases. The J segment lost 7 bases and the V segment lost 4 bases, leaving 5 bases of the junction unmatched. Per germline, CDR1 MNHEY and CDR2 SVGAGI. The length of the CDR3 is 15 residues. CDR3 sequence reads: CASSSWTSGTNEQFF. CDR3 DNA sequence: TGTGCCAGCAGTTCTTGGACTAGCGGGACTAATGAGCAGTTCTTC.

The chain uses TRBV11-2 and TRBJ1-2, with a weak D call TRBD1 (6 bases). Between the trimmed V and J ends, which lost 0 bases and 1 base, there was a span of 9 bases. Looked up from germline, CDR1 is SGHAT and CDR2 is FQNNGV. The CDR3 runs to 15 residues. The CDR3 is CASSLDQGLNYGYTF. DNA for the CDR3: TGTGCCAGCAGCTTAGATCAGGGGCTTAACTATGGCTACACCTTC.

Many counts were recorded for this clonotype. The rearrangement links TRBV5-1 to TRBJ2-1; no clear D. V lost 4 bases to trimming and J lost 5 bases, with 10 bases between them. The CDR3 sequence is 13 residues long. Germline V gene sequence: CDR1 SGHRS, CDR2 YFSETQ. CDR3 coding DNA: TGCGCCAGCAGCGAATGGACGGACAATGAGCAGTTCTTC. It specifies CASSEWTDNEQFF.

This clonotype has ten or more counts. The chain employs TRBV11-2 and TRBJ2-5; D is unresolved. This CDR3 has 14 amino acids. Germline V CDR1 and CDR2: SGHAT, FQNNGV. Trimming took off 1 base at V and 6 bases at J, with 12 bases between the two ends. CDR3 amino acids: CASSLVTGGKTQYF. CDR3 sequence (DNA): TGTGCCAGCAGCTTAGTCACGGGTGGAAAGACCCAGTACTTC.

This chain joins TRBV7-9 and TRBJ2-2; D is possibly TRBD2 (7 bases). The V and J ends lost 5 bases and 9 bases respectively, with 19 bases between them. Per germline, CDR1 SEHNR and CDR2 FQNEAQ (reference sequence). The CDR3 extends over 15 amino acids. The DNA for the CDR3 is TGTGCCAGCAGCCCTCCGGGGGGCCAGCGATGGGAGCTGTTTTTT. Encoded protein: CASSPPGGQRWELFF.

This clonotype was counted only a few times. This chain connects TRBV20-1 to TRBJ2-1; weak D call: TRBD1 (5 bases). The CDR3 spans 16 residues. Germline V CDR1 and CDR2: DFQATT, SNEGSKA (reference sequence). The germline V and J ends were trimmed by 3 bases and 0 bases, with 15 bases remaining between them. CDR3 region: CSARRLGASSYNEQFF. The DNA for the CDR3 is TGCAGTGCTAGGCGGTTAGGGGCGTCCTCCTACAATGAGCAGTTCTTC.

Only a few counts were recorded for this clonotype. The J gene is TRBJ2-7, the V gene TRBV7-8, with D tentatively TRBD2 (6 bases). V was pared by 3 bases and J by 13 bases, with 25 bases between. Germline loops: CDR1 SGHVS, CDR2 FQNEAQ. The CDR3 spans 15 residues. The CDR3 sequence is CASSFGGWGDSLSYF. The DNA for the CDR3 is TGTGCCAGCAGCTTCGGGGGATGGGGTGACAGCCTTTCATACTTC.

This clonotype was seen only a few times. V usage is TRBV27 and J usage is TRBJ1-1, with D perhaps matching TRBD1 (5 bases). The CDR3 has 15 residues. V gave up 3 bases and J gave up 7 bases, with 18 bases separating them. Germline V lookup: CDR1 MNHEY, CDR2 SMNVEV (reference sequence). CDR3 loop: CASSFLRGGVDEAFF. For the CDR3, the DNA is TGTGCCAGCAGTTTTCTGAGGGGTGGGGTGGATGAAGCTTTCTTT.

This clonotype was detected only a few times. The rearrangement uses TRBV27 and TRBJ2-7; 7 bases align to TRBD1. The length of the CDR3 is 14 residues. Per the germline V gene, CDR1 is MNHEY and CDR2 is SMNVEV (reference sequence). The V and J ends lost 4 bases and 2 bases, in that order; junction bases with no gene match: 5. The CDR3 loop is CASSSDRDPYEQYF. Written as DNA, the CDR3 is TGTGCCAGCAGTTCTGACAGGGACCCCTACGAGCAGTACTTC.

The genes are TRBV14 and TRBJ2-5; D ambiguous. Deletions cut 0 bases from V and 4 bases from J, with 15 bases between. The CDR3 extends over 16 amino acids. Germline assignment: CDR1 SGHDN and CDR2 FVKESK. CDR3 sequence reads: CASSQDYRTPAETQYF. The CDR3 DNA reads TGTGCCAGCAGCCAAGATTATCGGACCCCCGCAGAGACCCAGTACTTC.

The genes are TRBV12-3 or TRBV12-4 and TRBJ2-3, with TRBD2 identical over 10 bases. The CDR3 is 16 amino acids. V gave up 2 bases and J gave up 2 bases; unmatched junction bases: 4. CDR3 region: CASSLRLAGATDTQYF. For the CDR3, the DNA is TGTGCCAGCAGTTTACGTCTAGCGGGGGCCACAGATACGCAGTATTTT.

The chain uses TRBV7-9 and TRBJ1-6, with D perhaps TRBD1 (6 bases). The germline V gene has CDR1 SEHNR and CDR2 FQNEAQ (reference sequence). The CDR3 length is 14 residues. V lost 6 bases and J lost 8, with 14 bases in between. DNA for the CDR3: TGTGCCAGCAGGCACAGGGACGGAGATTCACCCCTCCACTTT. This translates into CASRHRDGDSPLHF.

The chain links TRBV3-1 to TRBJ2-1, with TRBD1 as a possible D gene (5 bases). Trimming removed 0 bases from V and 6 bases from J, with 12 bases in between. CDR3 length equals 15 residues. Germline lookup yields CDR1 LGHDT and CDR2 YNNKEL (reference sequence). The CDR3, as DNA: TGTGCCAGCAGCCAAGAAGGCCAGGGTGCCAATGAGCAGTTCTTC. This sequence encodes CASSQEGQGANEQFF.

The gene calls are TRBV4-2 and TRBJ1-1, with D uncertain. Germline values: CDR1 LGHNA, CDR2 YNFKEQ. V lost 1 base, J lost 0 bases, and 6 bases lay in between. This CDR3 has 14 amino acids. CDR3 in amino acids: CASSQGPLNTEAFF. CDR3 DNA sequence: TGTGCCAGCAGCCAAGGTCCGTTGAACACTGAAGCTTTCTTT.

This clonotype was detected ten times or more. The chain couples TRBV5-1 to TRBJ2-4; 7 bases map to TRBD1. Unmatched junction bases numbered 6, after V lost 4 bases and J lost 5 bases. Per the germline V gene, CDR1 is SGHRS and CDR2 is YFSETQ. This CDR3 is built from 14 residues. The CDR3 DNA reads as TGCGCCAGCAGCCCCGGGGACAGCGAAAACATTCAGTACTTC. Translation gives CASSPGDSENIQYF.

This clonotype was seen only once. The chain combines TRBV6-1 with TRBJ2-7, with D possibly called TRBD1 or TRBD2 (6 bases each). The CDR3 is made up of 15 amino acids. V lost 6 bases, J lost 0 bases, and 15 bases lay in between. Germline CDR1 MNHNS, CDR2 SASEGT. CDR3 sequence: CASSLPGASSYEQYF. CDR3 nucleotides: TGTGCCAGCAGCCTCCCGGGGGCTTCCTCCTACGAGCAGTACTTC.

This clonotype was seen a few times. The J gene is TRBJ1-4, the V gene TRBV28, with 7 bases identical to TRBD1. The CDR3 totals 15 residues. The ends lost 4 bases at V and 6 bases at J; junction bases unmatched: 8. Germline CDR1 and CDR2: MDHEN and SYDVKM. In DNA, the CDR3 is TGTGCCAGCAGTTCGCCGGGACAGCAAGATGAAAAACTGTTTTTT. It encodes CASSSPGQQDEKLFF.

This clonotype was observed a few times. This rearrangement joins TRBV5-5 to TRBJ2-7; maybe TRBD1 (5 bases). Trimming cost V 2 bases and J 6 bases, with 15 bases left between them. CDR1 and CDR2 from the germline V gene are SGHKS and YYEKEE (reference sequence). The CDR3 extends over 14 amino acids. The CDR3 loop reads CASSFSLGPGEQYF. The DNA of the CDR3 is TGTGCCAGCAGCTTTTCACTGGGGCCAGGCGAGCAGTACTTC.

This clonotype was recorded a few times. The chain couples TRBV7-8 to TRBJ2-3; no clear D. V was shortened by 6 bases and J by 6 bases, with 19 bases between the two germline ends. The CDR3 is made up of 15 amino acids. CDR1 SGHVS and CDR2 FQNEAQ come from the germline V gene. CDR3 bases: TGTGCCAGCAGTTCCCCTGGGATGAAAGGGGATACGCAGTATTTT. It encodes CASSSPGMKGDTQYF.

The chain couples TRBV4-1 to TRBJ2-1; 12 nucleotides agree with TRBD1. The CDR3 is 16 amino acids. Germline lookup yields CDR1 MGHRA and CDR2 YSYEKL. Trimming cost V 2 bases and J 7 bases; bases outside gene matches: 6. The CDR3 DNA reads as TGCGCCAGCAGCCAACCGGGACAGGGGGCAGTAAATGAGCAGTTCTTC. It encodes CASSQPGQGAVNEQFF.

This clonotype was observed a handful of times. The chain links TRBV20-1 to TRBJ2-7; 12 positions match TRBD2. The CDR3 runs to 13 residues. The J segment lost 5 bases and the V segment lost 5 bases, leaving 4 bases of the junction unmatched. In germline, CDR1 is DFQATT, CDR2 SNEGSKA (reference sequence). CDR3 loop: CSADRLAGDEQYF. As DNA, the CDR3 is TGCAGTGCTGACCGACTAGCGGGGGACGAGCAGTACTTC.

The chain joins TRBV6-5 to TRBJ2-1, with 7 bases aligning to TRBD1. The CDR3 covers 13 residues. Trimming took 4 bases from V and 6 from J; bases not matched to a gene: 3. The germline CDR1 and CDR2 sequences are MNHEY and SVGAGI. As DNA, the CDR3 is TGTGCCAGCAGTTTGACAGGGAGCAATGAGCAGTTCTTC. Translating gives CASSLTGSNEQFF.

The chain couples TRBV5-6 to TRBJ2-7; 10 bases agree with TRBD1. V was pared by 4 bases and J by 4 bases, with 8 bases of the junction left unmatched. This CDR3 contains 15 residues. Germline CDR1 SGHDT, CDR2 YYEEEE. Here the CDR3 reads CASSHAGQGLYEQYF. The CDR3 bases are TGTGCCAGCAGCCACGCGGGACAGGGGCTTTACGAGCAGTACTTC.

This clonotype occurred a few times. This chain uses TRBV19 with TRBJ1-1; D not certain. CDR1 and CDR2 (germline): LNHDA, SQIVND (reference sequence). This CDR3 has 12 residues. V dropped 5 bases and J dropped 7 bases, with 11 bases sitting between them. The CDR3 reads CASSLDGYEAFF. The CDR3 bases are TGTGCCAGTAGTCTTGACGGCTATGAAGCTTTCTTT.

V gene TRBV29-1 combines with J gene TRBJ2-1, with 7 bases matching TRBD1. The length of the CDR3 is 13 residues. Unmatched junction bases numbered 9, after V lost 4 bases and J lost 9 bases. Germline V gives CDR1 SQVTM, CDR2 ANQGSEA. Here the CDR3 reads CSVGVGGFGEQFF. DNA for the CDR3: TGCAGCGTTGGAGTAGGGGGCTTCGGTGAGCAGTTCTTC.

This clonotype turned up a few times. In nucleotides, the CDR3 is TGTGCCTGGACCATACATGACTTGGGCGGGGAGCTGTTTTTT. It is translated as CAWTIHDLGGELFF. The rearrangement joins TRBV30 to TRBJ2-2; D ambiguous. Per germline, CDR1 GTSNPN and CDR2 SVGIG (reference sequence). The CDR3 consists of 14 residues. Trimming pared 4 bases from V and 7 bases from J, leaving 16 bases between.

The rearrangement uses TRBV4-1 and TRBJ1-2; D gene ambiguous. Between the trimmed V and J ends, which lost 1 base and 3 bases, there was a span of 15 bases. Germline CDR1 MGHRA, CDR2 YSYEKL. The CDR3 is 16 amino acids. Here the CDR3 reads CASSQGEWARDYGYTF. The CDR3, as DNA: TGCGCCAGCAGCCAAGGGGAGTGGGCGCGGGACTATGGCTACACCTTC.

As regards this clonotype: Relative to the germline gene, one junction end is altered; a read error may explain this. This sequence joins TRBV30 and TRBJ2-7, with 13 bases that match TRBD2. CDR1 and CDR2 (germline): GTSNPN, SVGIG (reference sequence). The CDR3 sequence is 13 residues long. The CDR3 DNA reads TGTGCCTGGAGTGTTGGCAGGGGGGGACTAGCGGGATTC. Encoded protein: CAWSVGRGGLAGF.

J is TRBJ2-7 and V is TRBV2; TRBD2 aligns across 12 bases. CDR3 size: 14 residues. Trimming cost V 6 bases and J 6 bases; bases outside gene matches: 6. The germline CDR1 and CDR2 sequences are SNHLY and FYNNEI. The CDR3 loop is CASRTLAGGPEQYF. The CDR3 DNA follows: TGTGCCAGCAGGACCCTAGCGGGGGGGCCCGAGCAGTACTTC.

DNA of the CDR3: TGTGCCAGCAGTGCCTCCTTGAGGTCTGGCGCTTTCTTT. It translates to CASSASLRSGAFF. This sequence joins TRBV6-6 and TRBJ1-1; the D is unclear. Germline CDR1 MNHNY, CDR2 SVGAGI (reference sequence). Trimming shortened V by 5 bases and J by 11 bases, and 18 bases separated the two germline ends. CDR3 length: 13 residues.

The gene calls are TRBV5-6 and TRBJ2-7; 8 nucleotides align to TRBD1. Germline V gene data show CDR1 as SGHDT and CDR2 as YYEEEE. CDR3 length equals 14 residues. V lost 4 bases, J lost 2 bases, and 5 bases stayed unmatched. The CDR3 DNA is TGTGCCAGCAGCGCTTGGACAGGGCCCTACGAGCAGTACTTC. It is translated as CASSAWTGPYEQYF.